The 30 T cell receptor beta chains in this list originate from one sample, sequenced in a study of OX40 agonist ivuxolimab in advanced cancers. Assay used: immunoSEQ multiplex PCR; TCRdb lists only in-frame clones, some missing. The table shows about 61,000 clones, with 85% to 90% occurring only once. The material was CD4+ or CD8+ T cells sorted from blood, obtained in a trial of the OX40 agonist ivuxolimab. The receptor set was obtained from an adult with an advanced solid tumor such as melanoma, head and neck, liver or kidney cancer.

This rearrangement joins TRBV6-1 to TRBJ2-3; D ambiguous. The germline V gene encodes CDR1 MNHNS and CDR2 SASEGT. This CDR3 has 15 residues. Trimming removed 2 bases at V and 2 bases at J, with 11 bases between. The CDR3 here is CASSERVSLTDTQYF. DNA for the CDR3: TGTGCCAGCAGTGAACGGGTCAGTCTCACAGATACGCAGTATTTT.

CDR3 coding DNA: TGTGCCAGCAGCTTAGCGTTTAAGAACACTGAAGCTTTCTTT. Translating gives CASSLAFKNTEAFF. The rearrangement uses TRBV7-2 and TRBJ1-1; no clear D gene. The CDR3 runs to 14 residues. Germline loops: CDR1 SGHTA, CDR2 FQGNSA. Trimming pared 0 bases from V and 1 base from J, leaving 6 bases between.

The V and J genes are TRBV5-5 and TRBJ1-2; D remains unclear. The CDR3 length is 15 residues. Germline V gene sequence: CDR1 SGHKS, CDR2 YYEKEE (reference sequence). V lost 4 bases and J 2 bases, leaving 15 bases between the germline ends. The CDR3 nucleotides read TGTGCCAGCAGCAACCGGGGTGATGGGAACTATGGCTACACCTTC. Translated, it gives CASSNRGDGNYGYTF.

V and J are TRBV7-9 and TRBJ1-1; D ambiguous. CDR1 and CDR2 from the germline V gene are SEHNR and FQNEAQ (reference sequence). V lost 4 bases and J 1 base, leaving 7 bases between the germline ends. This CDR3 contains 13 residues. CDR3 sequence reads: CASSWLGNTEAFF. Here the CDR3 DNA reads TGTGCCAGCAGCTGGCTTGGGAACACTGAAGCTTTCTTT. The entire variable domain, with the rest obtained from reference TRBV7-9 and TRBJ1-1, is as follows: DTGVSQNPRHKITKRGQNVTFRCDPISEHNRLYWYRQTLGQGPEFLTYFQNEAQLEKSRLLSDRFSAERPKGSFSTLEIQRTEQGDSAMYLCASSWLGNTEAFFGQGTRLTVV.

This chain links TRBV6-5 with TRBJ1-2; possibly TRBD1 for D (6 bases). This CDR3 is 13 amino acids long. V was trimmed by 5 bases and J by 7 bases, leaving 14 bases between them. Germline V CDR1 and CDR2: MNHEY, SVGAGI. CDR3 loop: CASSLAGALGYTF. In DNA form, the CDR3 reads TGTGCCAGCAGTCTCGCGGGGGCGCTTGGCTACACCTTC.

This clone came up a few times. The V gene is TRBV18, the J gene TRBJ2-7, with a weak D call TRBD2 (6 bases). Germline V gene data show CDR1 as KGHSH and CDR2 as LQKENI. The CDR3 sequence is 15 residues long. V lost 6 bases, J lost 0 bases, and 15 bases lay in between. CDR3 protein: CASSPGTGSSYEQYF. In DNA, the CDR3 is TGTGCCAGCTCGCCCGGGACTGGTAGCTCCTACGAGCAGTACTTC.

The rearrangement links TRBV10-2 to TRBJ1-5; D is unclear. Trimming left V 3 bases short and J 6 bases short, with 12 bases between. The CDR3 contains 14 residues. From germline, CDR1 is WSHSY and CDR2 SAAADI. The CDR3 protein is CASSDGSSSQPQHF. CDR3 nucleotide sequence: TGCGCCAGCAGTGACGGGAGTTCTAGTCAGCCCCAGCATTTT.

This chain's CDR3 is CASSVGPQGAYSPLHF. The CDR3 coding sequence is TGTGCCAGCAGCGTAGGGCCGCAGGGGGCTTATTCACCCCTCCACTTT. The chain couples TRBV9 to TRBJ1-6; TRBD1 matches 8 bases. Germline loops: CDR1 SGDLS, CDR2 YYNGEE. Trimming removed 0 bases from V and 8 bases from J; junction bases left unmatched: 7. This CDR3 has 16 amino acids.

This clone was observed a single time. This chain uses TRBV7-9 with TRBJ1-4, with a weak D call TRBD1 (6 bases). The CDR3 runs 15 residues. Germline V gene sequence: CDR1 SEHNR, CDR2 FQNEAQ (reference sequence). V was shortened by 5 bases and J by 10 bases, with 20 bases between the two germline ends. The DNA for the CDR3 is TGTGCCAGCAGCCCCGGGACACACGCAGCGGGAAAACTGTTTTTT. Amino acid sequence: CASSPGTHAAGKLFF. The variable domain in full, completed from reference TRBV7-9 and TRBJ1-4, reads DTGVSQNPRHKITKRGQNVTFRCDPISEHNRLYWYRQTLGQGPEFLTYFQNEAQLEKSRLLSDRFSAERPKGSFSTLEIQRTEQGDSAMYLCASSPGTHAAGKLFFGSGTQLSVL.

V usage is TRBV9 and J usage is TRBJ1-2; 7 positions agree with TRBD1. Germline loops: CDR1 SGDLS, CDR2 YYNGEE. This CDR3 contains 14 residues. V was clipped by 7 bases and J by 2 bases; unmatched bases: 8. CDR3 DNA sequence: TGTGCCAGCCGGGCGCGGGGACAGAACTATGGCTACACCTTC. Encoded protein: CASRARGQNYGYTF.

The CDR3 DNA reads TGTGCCAGCAGCTTAGAGGGTTTGGTGAACACTGAAGCTTTCTTT. Translating gives CASSLEGLVNTEAFF. This chain connects TRBV7-8 to TRBJ1-1, with no clear D. Germline values: CDR1 SGHVS, CDR2 FQNEAQ. The CDR3 consists of 15 residues. V lost 1 base and J lost 0, with 9 bases in between.

J is TRBJ1-1 and V is TRBV6-6; D unresolved. The CDR3 loop spans 13 amino acids. V shed 2 bases and J shed 1 base, with 5 bases lying between them. Looked up from germline, CDR1 is MNHNY and CDR2 is SVGAGI (reference sequence). The CDR3 nucleotides read TGTGCCAGCAGTTACCCCGGGAACACTGAAGCTTTCTTT. Translation gives CASSYPGNTEAFF.

This chain connects TRBV11-2 to TRBJ2-4, with D perhaps matching TRBD1 (6 bases). V shed 5 bases and J shed 0 bases, with 11 bases lying between them. The germline CDR1 and CDR2 sequences are SGHAT and FQNNGV. This CDR3 contains 15 residues. The CDR3 nucleotides are TGTGCCAGCAGCCCCGACAGGCTAGCCAAAAACATTCAGTACTTC. This codes for CASSPDRLAKNIQYF.

The V gene is TRBV7-2, the J gene TRBJ1-3; D is uncertain. Germline-derived CDR1 and CDR2 are SGHTA and FQGNSA. V dropped 1 base and J dropped 0 bases, with 10 bases sitting between them. This CDR3 contains 16 residues. CDR3 amino acids: CASSLGGPLSGNTIYF. The CDR3 DNA follows: TGTGCCAGCAGCTTAGGAGGGCCCCTCTCTGGAAACACCATATATTTT.

J is TRBJ1-6 and V is TRBV19; the match to TRBD1 covers 7 bases. Losses at the gene ends were 5 bases for V and 8 bases for J; bases not matched to a gene: 6. The germline V gene has CDR1 LNHDA and CDR2 SQIVND (reference sequence). The CDR3 is made up of 14 amino acids. CDR3 DNA: TGTGCCAGTAGTTTGCAGGGGGTGGATTCACCCCTCCACTTT. Encoded protein: CASSLQGVDSPLHF. Full variable domain (outside the CDR3, taken from reference TRBV19 and TRBJ1-6): DGGITQSPKYLFRKEGQNVTLSCEQNLNHDAMYWYRQDPGQGLRLIYYSQIVNDFQKGDIAEGYSVSREKKESFPLTVTSAQKNPTAFYLCASSLQGVDSPLHFGNGTRLTVT.

J is TRBJ1-1 and V is TRBV6-5; 7 bases align to TRBD1. With 5 bases clipped from V and 6 bases from J, the junction kept 3 bases outside the gene matches. Germline V lookup: CDR1 MNHEY, CDR2 SVGAGI. The CDR3 covers 12 residues. CDR3 sequence: CASSGGTAEAFF. DNA for the CDR3: TGTGCCAGCAGTGGGGGGACAGCTGAAGCTTTCTTT.

The chain couples TRBV9 to TRBJ2-3; unclear D gene. V was trimmed by 0 bases and J by 4 bases, leaving 9 bases between them. This CDR3 is built from 14 residues. Germline assignment: CDR1 SGDLS and CDR2 YYNGEE. The CDR3 bases are TGTGCCAGCAGCGTAGCTGTTGCGGCAGATACGCAGTATTTT. It translates to CASSVAVAADTQYF.

The chain carries TRBV27 and TRBJ1-4, with a possible D match to TRBD1 (6 bases). Per germline, CDR1 MNHEY and CDR2 SMNVEV (reference sequence). V was shortened by 6 bases and J by 7 bases, with 24 bases between the two germline ends. The CDR3 loop spans 17 amino acids. DNA for the CDR3: TGTGCCAGCAGAACACGCCGGGGGGGCCACTCTAGTGAAAAACTGTTTTTT. This codes for CASRTRRGGHSSEKLFF.

The V call is TRBV7-9, the J call TRBJ2-5; no reliable D call. This CDR3 is built from 11 residues. V shed 5 bases and J shed 1 base, with 2 bases lying between them. Germline CDR1 and CDR2: SEHNR and FQNEAQ (reference sequence). DNA for the CDR3: TGTGCCAGCAGCCCCCAAGAGACCCAGTACTTC. This codes for CASSPQETQYF.

In its sample, this clone was seen a few times. The V call is TRBV5-1, the J call TRBJ1-1; D is unclear. Per germline, CDR1 SGHRS and CDR2 YFSETQ. Trimming stripped 5 bases from V and 5 bases from J, with 22 bases between. This CDR3 region has 16 residues. The DNA for the CDR3 is TGCGCCAGCAGTTTTGGGTGGTACCCCAGCGAGACTGAAGCTTTCTTT. It is translated as CASSFGWYPSETEAFF.

The chain recombines TRBV11-2 with TRBJ1-5; tentative D call: TRBD1 (5 bases). Trimming left V 5 bases short and J 0 bases short, with 23 bases between. The CDR3 covers 19 residues. CDR1 and CDR2 from the germline V gene are SGHAT and FQNNGV. CDR3 DNA sequence: TGTGCCAGCAGCAAAGGTCGGTCGGCGGGGGTGACTAGCAATCAGCCCCAGCATTTT. It specifies CASSKGRSAGVTSNQPQHF. The whole variable domain, filled in from reference TRBV11-2 and TRBJ1-5, reads EAGVAQSPRYKIIEKRQSVAFWCNPISGHATLYWYQQILGQGPKLLIQFQNNGVVDDSQLPKDRFSAERLKGVDSTLKIQPAKLEDSAVYLCASSKGRSAGVTSNQPQHFGDGTRLSIL.

The chain couples TRBV29-1 to TRBJ2-3; a possible D gene is TRBD1 (10 bases). The germline gives CDR1 SQVTM, CDR2 ANQGSEA. CDR3 size: 14 residues. V gave up 6 bases and J gave up 8 bases, with 21 bases separating them. The CDR3 spells CSVGQGTSIGTQYF. CDR3 DNA: TGCAGCGTGGGACAGGGGACTAGCATCGGTACGCAGTATTTT.

V is TRBV19 and J is TRBJ1-4; no reliable D call. Trimming stripped 6 bases from V and 7 bases from J, with 12 bases between. CDR1 is LNHDA and CDR2 is SQIVND in the germline V gene (reference sequence). This CDR3 spans 13 amino acids. The CDR3 loop reads CASRLNPGEKLFF. The CDR3 DNA reads TGTGCCAGTAGGTTGAACCCGGGTGAAAAACTGTTTTTT.

The genes are TRBV2 and TRBJ2-7; no clear D gene. CDR1 SNHLY and CDR2 FYNNEI come from the germline V gene. The V and J ends lost 6 bases and 0 bases respectively, with 9 bases between them. The CDR3 totals 13 residues. The chain's CDR3 is CASSQEFSYEQYF. CDR3 coding DNA: TGTGCCAGCAGCCAGGAGTTCTCCTACGAGCAGTACTTC.

This clone has just a few counts. The chain links TRBV7-9 to TRBJ1-6; D is uncertain. CDR1 and CDR2 from the germline V gene are SEHNR and FQNEAQ (reference sequence). This CDR3 has 17 residues. V lost 7 bases to trimming and J lost 4 bases, with 20 bases between them. The CDR3 region is CASTPPAAPSYNSPLHF. DNA for the CDR3: TGTGCCAGCACTCCCCCAGCAGCGCCCAGTTATAATTCACCCCTCCACTTT.

The chain couples TRBV28 to TRBJ2-5; 10 bases agree with TRBD1. Germline values: CDR1 MDHEN, CDR2 SYDVKM. This CDR3 spans 14 amino acids. Losses at the gene ends were 7 bases for V and 6 bases for J; bases not matched to a gene: 8. The CDR3 bases are TGTGCCAGCACCGACAGGGGGCCCCGGAAGACCCAGTACTTC. It is translated as CASTDRGPRKTQYF.

The rearrangement links TRBV5-1 to TRBJ1-2; D gene unclear. V lost 0 bases and J 5 bases, leaving 8 bases between the germline ends. Germline V gene sequence: CDR1 SGHRS, CDR2 YFSETQ. This CDR3 is 13 amino acids long. The DNA of the CDR3 is TGCGCCAGCAGCTTGGACGGGAAATATGGCTACACCTTC. As protein: CASSLDGKYGYTF. Supplemented by reference TRBV5-1 and TRBJ1-2, the full variable domain reads KAGVTQTPRYLIKTRGQQVTLSCSPISGHRSVSWYQQTPGQGLQFLFEYFSETQRNKGNFPGRFSGRQFSNSRSEMNVSTLELGDSALYLCASSLDGKYGYTFGSGTRLTVV.

This chain connects TRBV19 to TRBJ1-5; D is uncertain. Germline CDR1 is LNHDA and CDR2 is SQIVND (reference sequence). The CDR3 runs to 17 residues. The V and J ends lost 6 bases and 5 bases respectively, with 23 bases between them. The CDR3 nucleotides are TGTGCCAGTAGCACATGGGAAGTCGCGGCCTCCCATCAGCCCCAGCATTTT. Residues: CASSTWEVAASHQPQHF.

CDR3 nucleotide sequence: TGTGCCAGCAGCTTCAGGGGAAATAGCAATCAGCCCCAGCATTTT. It encodes CASSFRGNSNQPQHF. The V and J genes are TRBV5-6 and TRBJ1-5, with D tentatively TRBD1 (6 bases). The CDR3 covers 15 residues. Germline CDR1 and CDR2: SGHDT and YYEEEE. Trimming removed 2 bases at V and 0 bases at J, with 9 bases between. The complete variable domain, with remaining parts taken from reference TRBV5-6 and TRBJ1-5, reads DAGVTQSPTHLIKTRGQQVTLRCSPKSGHDTVSWYQQALGQGPQFIFQYYEEEERQRGNFPDRFSGHQFPNYSSELNVNALLLGDSALYLCASSFRGNSNQPQHFGDGTRLSIL.

The chain recombines TRBV29-1 with TRBJ1-2; D perhaps matches TRBD1 (6 bases). Trimming removed 3 bases at V and 8 bases at J, with 19 bases between. Looked up from germline, CDR1 is SQVTM and CDR2 is ANQGSEA. This CDR3 has 14 residues. This CDR3 reads CSVEGAVAGVGYTF. CDR3 bases: TGCAGCGTTGAGGGGGCGGTGGCAGGGGTCGGCTACACCTTC.